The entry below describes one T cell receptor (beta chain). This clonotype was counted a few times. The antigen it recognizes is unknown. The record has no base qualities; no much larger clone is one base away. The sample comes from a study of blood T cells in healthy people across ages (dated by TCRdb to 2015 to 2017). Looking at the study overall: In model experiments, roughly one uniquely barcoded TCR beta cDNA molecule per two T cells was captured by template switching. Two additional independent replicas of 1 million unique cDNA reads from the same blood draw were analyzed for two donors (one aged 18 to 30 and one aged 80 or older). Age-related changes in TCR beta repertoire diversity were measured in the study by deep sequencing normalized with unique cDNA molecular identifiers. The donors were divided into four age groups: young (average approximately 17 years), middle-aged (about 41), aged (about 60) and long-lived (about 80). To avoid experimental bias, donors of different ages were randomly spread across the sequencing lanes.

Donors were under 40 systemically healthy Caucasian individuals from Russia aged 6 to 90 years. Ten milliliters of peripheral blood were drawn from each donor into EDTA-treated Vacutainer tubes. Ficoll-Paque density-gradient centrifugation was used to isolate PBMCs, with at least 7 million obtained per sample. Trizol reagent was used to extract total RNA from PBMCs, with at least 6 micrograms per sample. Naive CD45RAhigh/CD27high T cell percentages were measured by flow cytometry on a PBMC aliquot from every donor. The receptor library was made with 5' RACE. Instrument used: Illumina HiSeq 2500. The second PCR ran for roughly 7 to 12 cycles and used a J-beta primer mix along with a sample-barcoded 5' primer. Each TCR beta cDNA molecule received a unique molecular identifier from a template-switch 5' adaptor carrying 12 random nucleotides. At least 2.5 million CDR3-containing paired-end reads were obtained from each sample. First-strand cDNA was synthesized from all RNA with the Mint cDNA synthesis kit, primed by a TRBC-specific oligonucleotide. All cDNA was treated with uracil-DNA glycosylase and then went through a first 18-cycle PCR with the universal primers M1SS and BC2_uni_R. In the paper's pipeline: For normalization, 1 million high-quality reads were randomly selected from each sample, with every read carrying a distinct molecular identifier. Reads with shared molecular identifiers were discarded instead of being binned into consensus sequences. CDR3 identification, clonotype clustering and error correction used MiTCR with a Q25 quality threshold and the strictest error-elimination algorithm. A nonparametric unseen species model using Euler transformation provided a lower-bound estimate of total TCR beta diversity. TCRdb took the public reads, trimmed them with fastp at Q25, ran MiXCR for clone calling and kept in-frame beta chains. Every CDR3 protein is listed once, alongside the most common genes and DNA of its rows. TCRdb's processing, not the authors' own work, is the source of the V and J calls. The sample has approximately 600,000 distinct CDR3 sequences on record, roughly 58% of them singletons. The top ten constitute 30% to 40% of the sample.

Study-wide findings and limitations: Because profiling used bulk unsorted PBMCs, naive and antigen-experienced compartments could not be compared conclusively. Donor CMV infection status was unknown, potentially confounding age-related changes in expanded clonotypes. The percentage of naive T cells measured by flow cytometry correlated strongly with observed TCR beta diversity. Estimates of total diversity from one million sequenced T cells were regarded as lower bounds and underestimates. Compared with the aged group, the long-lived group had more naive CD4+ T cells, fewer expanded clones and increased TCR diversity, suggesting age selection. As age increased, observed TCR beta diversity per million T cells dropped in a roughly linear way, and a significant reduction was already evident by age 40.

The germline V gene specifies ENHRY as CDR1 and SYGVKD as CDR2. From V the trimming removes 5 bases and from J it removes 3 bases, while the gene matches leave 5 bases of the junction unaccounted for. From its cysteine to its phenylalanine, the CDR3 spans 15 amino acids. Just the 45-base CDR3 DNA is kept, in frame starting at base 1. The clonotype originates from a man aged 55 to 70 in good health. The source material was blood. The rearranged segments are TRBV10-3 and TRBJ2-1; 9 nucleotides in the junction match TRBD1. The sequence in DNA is TGTGCCATCAGTACCCCGGGACAGGGCTACAATGAGCAGTTCTTC. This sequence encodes CAISTPGQGYNEQFF.